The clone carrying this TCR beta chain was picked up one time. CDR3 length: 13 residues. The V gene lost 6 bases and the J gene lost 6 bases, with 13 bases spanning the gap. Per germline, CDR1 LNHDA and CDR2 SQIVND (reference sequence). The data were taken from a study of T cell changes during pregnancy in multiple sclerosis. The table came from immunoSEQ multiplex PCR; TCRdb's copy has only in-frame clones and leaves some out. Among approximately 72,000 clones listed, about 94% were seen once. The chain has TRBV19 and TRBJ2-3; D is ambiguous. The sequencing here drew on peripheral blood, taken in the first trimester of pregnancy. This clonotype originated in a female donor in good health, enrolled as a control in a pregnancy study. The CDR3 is CASSFHSKDTQYF. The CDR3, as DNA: TGTGCCAGTAGCTTTCACTCGAAGGATACGCAGTATTTT.